The subject of this entry is one TCR beta chain. Assay: immunoSEQ multiplex PCR; the TCRdb copy retains only in-frame clones and omits some. The sample carries approximately 150,000 clones, 85% to 90% recorded once. The data were taken from a study of T cell responses to AZD1222 COVID-19 vaccine. The sequence was obtained from an adult who received the AZD1222 COVID-19 vaccine. The sequencing used peripheral blood, collected 28 days after the second AZD1222 dose.

For the CDR3, the DNA is TGCAGCGCCCCCCGGGGGTCGGGGGCAGAGACCCAGTACTTC. This encodes CSAPRGSGAETQYF. The genes are TRBV29-1 and TRBJ2-5; tentatively, D is TRBD1 or TRBD2 (6 bases each). This CDR3 is built from 14 residues. The germline V gene encodes CDR1 SQVTM and CDR2 ANQGSEA. V lost 7 bases to trimming and J lost 4 bases, with 19 bases between them.